This T cell receptor (beta chain) was profiled in a study of monozygotic twins with inflammatory bowel disease. TCRdb re-called the 5' RACE reads; one entry per CDR3 protein, DNA not given. The sample spans about 300,000 distinct CDR3 sequences; the ten largest clones claim 5.5% to 6.5%. The CDR3 consists of 14 residues. V usage is TRBV12-3 or TRBV12-4 and J usage is TRBJ1-3. The TCR comes from a human donor with ulcerative colitis or Crohn's disease, or a healthy co-twin of an affected twin (not recorded which). The source material was blood. CDR3 amino acids: CASSLWGSGNTIYF.